This T cell receptor (beta chain) appears in the sequencing data of a study of blood T cell repertoires in COVID-19 (dated by TCRdb to 2018 to 2020). Study-level background: Collaborator samples came from the United States, Italy and Spain and covered acute and convalescent phases of COVID-19. Samples came from the ongoing ImmuneRACE study (first 160 participants) plus 1,254 subjects from 6 global collaborators. The material from the prospective study consisted of cDNA or gDNA derived from T cells, B-cell-depleted T cells, or PBMCs. The repertoires were released in a freely available public database intended as a resource for research on the immune response to SARS-CoV-2. Sample metadata almost always included a de-identified subject ID, COVID-19 status, age in years and sex. Deeply sampled blood TCRbeta repertoires from subjects exposed to, actively infected with, or recovered from COVID-19 were included in the dataset. Where available, HLA class I and class II types were taken from metadata supplied by the sample provider and were not determined by assay-based typing. The research as a whole found: The amount of clinical and demographic metadata varied by source and participant and was provided uncurated.

Its CDR3 holds 14 amino acids, cysteine through phenylalanine. Solely the CDR3 DNA is kept, with 42 bases framed from the first base. CDR1 is given as SNHLY and CDR2 as FYNNEI, both from the germline V gene. V loses 0 bases at its end and J loses 8 bases; junction bases beyond the gene matches: 5. TCRbeta CDR3 regions were amplified from genomic DNA using the immunoSEQ Assay, a bias-controlled multiplex PCR. Regarding the original processing steps: Nucleated cell counts per sample were estimated from amplification of reference gene primers within the assay. To quantify the absolute abundance of each unique TCRbeta CDR3 rearrangement, sequence reads were collapsed and filtered. For each sample, productive Simpson clonality was calculated as the square root of Simpson's diversity index across productive rearrangements. TCRdb mirrors the immuneACCESS table, restricted to in-frame sequences. Some clones are absent from its copies; in checked studies, under half trace to an unresolved V gene, and the reason for the others is unknown. V and J calls plus clone size are reproduced from that table; the DNA served to infer D and trimming. This sample has approximately 240,000 clones in its table, and roughly nine tenths of those were observed once. The ten largest clones take up about 6.3% of the sample.

In the prospective study, participants were about 18 to 95 years old, resided in about two dozen geographic areas of the United States, and were enrolled through a virtual design. In the prospective study, participants were assigned to cohorts based on the clinical history participants reported in a screening survey and a study questionnaire. In the prospective study, whole blood, serum and a nasopharyngeal or oropharyngeal swab were collected from each participant by mobile phlebotomists. Participants in the prospective study had the option to provide additional blood draws and questionnaires over a roughly 2-month period. Before DNA extraction, prospective study blood samples were shipped either frozen or at room temperature. A few counts support this clone. What antigen it recognizes has not been identified. No base qualities exist here, and no much larger clone lies one base off it.

The TCR originated in a woman younger than 45 with acute COVID-19. The specimen was PBMCs or T cells enriched from blood (not recorded which). The chain is made from TRBV2 and TRBJ1-2, and 8 junction bases match TRBD1. CDR3 region: CASSEATGVYGYTF. The DNA sequence reads TGTGCCAGCAGTGAAGCGACAGGGGTTTACGGCTACACCTTC.